The subject of this entry is one T cell receptor (beta chain). Its specificity is not known. Per-sample yields of isolated PBMCs were at least 6 million. The ends were cut back, 0 bases at V and 3 bases at J, with 15 bases in the middle. The CDR3 runs to 16 residues. From germline, CDR1 is SGHRS and CDR2 YFSETQ. The data derive from a study of blood T cells in healthy people across ages. General observations from the study: Per-million-T-cell TCR beta diversity fell roughly linearly with age. Compared with aged donors, long-lived donors showed fewer expanded clones, suggesting selection.

Then a second PCR, running roughly 7 to 11 cycles, was carried out with a sample-barcoded 5' primer and a J-beta primer mix. A tag from a template-switch adaptor with 12 random nucleotides marked each cDNA molecule. TCRdb re-called the 5' RACE reads with MiXCR, one entry per CDR3 protein. The table has 270,000 or so distinct CDR3 sequences, 25% to 30% seen once. Material for sequencing was blood. The V call is TRBV5-1, the J call TRBJ2-5; D uncertain. This receptor was identified in an older woman in good health. The CDR3: CASSLGSTGPEETQYF. For the CDR3, the DNA is TGCGCCAGCAGCTTGGGGTCCACGGGCCCTGAAGAGACCCAGTACTTC. The whole variable domain, remainder taken from reference TRBV5-1 and TRBJ2-5, is KAGVTQTPRYLIKTRGQQVTLSCSPISGHRSVSWYQQTPGQGLQFLFEYFSETQRNKGNFPGRFSGRQFSNSRSEMNVSTLELGDSALYLCASSLGSTGPEETQYFGPGTRLLVL.